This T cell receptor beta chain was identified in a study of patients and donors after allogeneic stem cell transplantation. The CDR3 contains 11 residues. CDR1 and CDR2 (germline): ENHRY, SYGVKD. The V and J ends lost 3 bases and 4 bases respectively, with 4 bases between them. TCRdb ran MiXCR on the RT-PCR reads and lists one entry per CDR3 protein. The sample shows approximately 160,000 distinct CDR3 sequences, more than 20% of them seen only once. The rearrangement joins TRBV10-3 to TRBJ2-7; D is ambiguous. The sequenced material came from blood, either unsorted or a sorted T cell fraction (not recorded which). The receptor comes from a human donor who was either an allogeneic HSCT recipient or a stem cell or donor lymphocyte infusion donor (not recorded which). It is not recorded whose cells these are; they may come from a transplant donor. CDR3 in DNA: TGTGCCATCAGTGAAGGTTACGAGCAGTACTTC. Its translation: CAISEGYEQYF.